The entry that follows covers one T cell receptor (beta chain) sequence. The antigen is unknown. This specimen comes from a study of T cells in Graves' hyperthyroidism and ophthalmopathy. Study-level results: A 13 V-J signature model discriminated ophthalmopathy versus stable hyperthyroidism. Most thyroid-expanded clonotypes above 0.001 were also found in blood.

There were TCR beta CDR3 regions amplified from RNA transcripts. TCR CDR3 underwent first-round RT-PCR with the HTBI primer set. One entry per CDR3 protein, called by TCRdb with MiXCR from the multiplex PCR reads. This table holds about 280,000 distinct CDR3 sequences, approximately 26% found once. The V end was cut by 6 bases, the J end by 0 bases, with 12 bases between. CDR1 and CDR2 (germline): DFQATT, SNEGSKA (reference sequence). CDR3 size: 15 residues. With a duration under 2 months, the hyperthyroidism was newly diagnosed in patients aged 18 to 65. The sample of blood was obtained at first hyperthyroidism diagnosis (before any ophthalmopathy symptoms).

The rearrangement links TRBV20-1 to TRBJ1-6, with TRBD1 as a possible D gene (5 bases). This receptor was identified in a man aged 40-49 years with Graves' hyperthyroidism that later progressed to Graves' ophthalmopathy. Material for sequencing was blood. The CDR3 region is CSATYRSSYNSPLHF. The CDR3 nucleotides are TGCAGTGCAACGTACAGGAGCTCCTATAATTCACCCCTCCACTTT.